This T cell receptor (beta chain) was found in a study of T cells in tuberculosis. Produced via immunoSEQ multiplex PCR; TCRdb's table is partial and in-frame only. The sample includes around 35,000 clones, over 85% of them seen just once. Germline V gene lookup returns CDR1 SGHTA and CDR2 FQGNSA. The CDR3 contains 15 residues. V was cut by 4 bases and J by 3 bases, with 14 bases left in between. The rearrangement uses TRBV7-2 and TRBJ2-3; D is possibly TRBD1 (6 bases). This TCR derives from a donor under 30 with latent tuberculosis or without tuberculosis infection. Sequencing was performed on PBMCs. The CDR3 coding sequence is TGTGCCAGCAGCTCAGATCCCGGACAGACAGATACGCAGTATTTT. Residues: CASSSDPGQTDTQYF.